This TCR beta chain was recovered during a study of beta chain features in type 1 diabetes. Whole-study findings and limits: For Type 1 diabetes patients, all four CD4+ subsets carried TCRB CDR3s that were moderately but significantly shorter.

Based on CD45RO/CCR7/CD25/CD127/CD95/CD27, CD4+ regulatory, stem cell-like memory, naive and central memory cells were sorted. This clone was observed a handful of times. The antigen is unknown. Expressed TCRB transcripts were sequenced, since all the RNA that had been isolated was reverse transcribed. The protocol was immunoSEQ multiplex PCR, while the TCRdb copy is restricted to in-frame clones and leaves out a portion. The sample records 150,000 to 200,000 clones, almost 65% being singletons. Germline V CDR1 and CDR2: SQVTM, ANQGSEA. The ends were cut back, 1 base at V and 4 bases at J, with 22 bases in the middle. This CDR3 is 17 amino acids long.

The sequencing sample was made of naive CD4+ T cells from blood. This rearrangement joins TRBV29-1 to TRBJ1-1; tentatively, D is TRBD1 (5 bases). This TCR derives from a man aged 25-45 years with type 1 diabetes. The DNA for the CDR3 is TGCAGCGTTGAAGTGGGGCGATTTGGGGCGGAGGGCACTGAAGCTTTCTTT. The encoded protein is CSVEVGRFGAEGTEAFF.